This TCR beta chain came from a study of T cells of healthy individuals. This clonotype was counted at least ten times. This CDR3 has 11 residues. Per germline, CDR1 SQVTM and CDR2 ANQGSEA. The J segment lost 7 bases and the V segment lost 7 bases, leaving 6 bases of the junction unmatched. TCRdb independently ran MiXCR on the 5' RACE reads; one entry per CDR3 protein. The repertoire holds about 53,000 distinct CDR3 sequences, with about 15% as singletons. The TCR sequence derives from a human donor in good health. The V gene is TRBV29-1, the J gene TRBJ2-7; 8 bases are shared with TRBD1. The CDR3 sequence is CSARTGIEQYF. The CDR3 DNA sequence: TGCAGCGCCCGGACAGGGATTGAGCAGTACTTC.